This T cell receptor (beta chain) was sequenced during a study of T cell clonality in common variable immunodeficiency. Heparinized whole blood, about 4.5 to 9 ml, came from each donor. Regarding the study as a whole: Patient heterogeneity in the CVID cohort limited correlations between repertoire features and clinical complications. CVID subjects had higher TCRbeta clonality than healthy controls, most marked in about a third. Reportedly, TCR beta sequences from common variable immunodeficiency showed fewer deletions and N-nucleotide insertions.

In this sample, this clone turned up many times. The target antigen is unknown. The CDR3 extends 3 residues past the end of the read, so its final part is completed from the germline J gene. V was trimmed by 0 bases and J by 0 bases, leaving 11 bases between them. This CDR3 is built from 15 residues. Germline lookup yields CDR1 DFQATT and CDR2 SNEGSKA (reference sequence). TCRdb's table, derived via immunoSEQ multiplex PCR, lists solely in-frame clones and lacks some. Sampling found 50,000 to 60,000 clones, none seen once. This TCR came from a person aged 18 to 70 in good health. The sequenced sample was peripheral blood mononuclear cells. The chain has TRBV20-1 and TRBJ1-1, with unresolved D. The CDR3 loop is CSARDQRHMNTEAFF. The CDR3 DNA, read in part, is TGCAGTGCTAGAGATCAGAGACACATGAACACTGAA.